A selection of T cell receptor beta chains follows, all from one sample in a study of OX40 agonist ivuxolimab in advanced cancers. Here immunoSEQ multiplex PCR was the method, and the copy in TCRdb shows in-frame clones only, minus some. The table lists roughly 20,000 clones, about 76% of them singletons. The sequenced sample was CD4+ or CD8+ T cells sorted from blood, obtained in a trial of the OX40 agonist ivuxolimab. The receptors derive from an adult with an advanced solid tumor such as melanoma, head and neck, liver or kidney cancer. The CDR3 runs from the conserved cysteine through the conserved F or W. The order of the fields is D gene, J gene, clone size, V gene, CDR3 DNA, CDR3 protein. D genes are given only for firm matches. Clone size is given for some rows only: seen once, a few or many times, or a class if the clone is expanded.

NA | TRBJ2-7 | NA | TRBV4-3 | TGCGCCAGCAGCCAAGATCAGGGAGAGTCCTACGAGCAGTACTTC | CASSQDQGESYEQYF
NA | TRBJ2-1 | NA | TRBV28 | TGTGCCAGCAGTTTGGACTTCAATGAGCAGTTCTTC | CASSLDFNEQFF
TRBD2 | TRBJ2-3 | NA | TRBV7-6 | TGTGCCAGCAGCTTAGTTAAAGCGGGAGGGCCAAATACGCAGTATTTT | CASSLVKAGGPNTQYF
NA | TRBJ2-4 | NA | TRBV30 | TGTGCCTGGGGATCGGGCACCAAAAACATTCAGTACTTC | CAWGSGTKNIQYF
NA | TRBJ2-3 | NA | TRBV4-3 | TGCGCCAGCAGCCAAGAAGAGAAAAGGGTTACAGATACGCAGTATTTT | CASSQEEKRVTDTQYF
NA | TRBJ1-1 | NA | TRBV27 | TGTGCCAGCAGTTTATGGGGGCCCCAAGGGGTTGAAGCTTTCTTT | CASSLWGPQGVEAFF
NA | TRBJ2-4 | NA | TRBV18 | TGTGCCAGCTCACGCCCTTCAGGGGAAATACAAAACATTCAGTACTTC | CASSRPSGEIQNIQYF
TRBD1 | TRBJ2-1 | NA | TRBV5-7 | TGTGCCAGCAGCTCGGGACAGGGTCATGATGAGCAGTTCTTC | CASSSGQGHDEQFF
NA | TRBJ2-7 | NA | TRBV29-1 | TGCAGCGCGCAATGGGACCAAACCTACGAGCAGTACTTC | CSAQWDQTYEQYF
TRBD1 | TRBJ1-1 | few | TRBV12-5 | TGTGCTAGTGGTTCCGGACAGGGAGGTAACCCTGAAGCTTTCTTT | CASGSGQGGNPEAFF
NA | TRBJ2-3 | NA | TRBV4-1 | TGCGCCAGCAGCCAAGGGGGGTCCCACGATACGCAGTATTTT | CASSQGGSHDTQYF
NA | TRBJ1-6 | once | TRBV27 | TGTGCCAGCAGTTTCGGCAGGGGTCCCCCTAGTTCACCCCTCCACTTT | CASSFGRGPPSSPLHF
NA | TRBJ1-2 | NA | TRBV2 | TGTGCCAGCTCCCTCCGGGCGGGGGGCAACTATGGCTACACCTTC | CASSLRAGGNYGYTF
NA | TRBJ2-6 | NA | TRBV9 | TGTGCCAGCAGATCCGGGGACGGGGCAGCTGGGGCCAACGTCCTGACTTTC | CASRSGDGAAGANVLTF
NA | TRBJ1-1 | NA | TRBV2 | TGTGCTAGAACAGGTTACACTGAAGCTTTCTTT | CARTGYTEAFF
TRBD2 | TRBJ2-3 | once | TRBV28 | TGTGCCAGCAGTAAAGGACTAGCCGGGATCACAGATACGCAGTATTTT | CASSKGLAGITDTQYF
NA | TRBJ1-2 | NA | TRBV19 | TGTGCCAGTAGTATAGTCGGGACGGCTAACTATGGCTACACCTTC | CASSIVGTANYGYTF
TRBD2 | TRBJ2-1 | NA | TRBV28 | TGTGCCAGCAGTTTCCCCTTAGCGGGAGAGGGGGATGAGCAGTTCTTC | CASSFPLAGEGDEQFF
TRBD2 | TRBJ2-7 | NA | TRBV7-2 | TGTGCCAGCAGCTTTGACGGGAGGGCCTCCTACGAGCAGTACTTC | CASSFDGRASYEQYF
NA | TRBJ2-7 | NA | TRBV28 | TGTGCCAGCAGTCTAGTTGCGGACTCCTACGAGCAGTACTTC | CASSLVADSYEQYF
TRBD2 | TRBJ2-3 | NA | TRBV28 | TGTGCCAGCAGTTTAGGGGCTAGCGGCAACACAGATACGCAGTATTTT | CASSLGASGNTDTQYF
NA | TRBJ2-1 | NA | TRBV30 | TGTGCCTGGAGTGTACCCAGACCCGCCTACAATGAGCAGTTCTTC | CAWSVPRPAYNEQFF
NA | TRBJ1-3 | NA | TRBV11-2 | TGTGCCAGCAGCCAAGCGAACACCATATATTTT | CASSQANTIYF
TRBD1 | TRBJ1-1 | NA | TRBV15 | TGTGCCACCAGCAGAGACGGACAGGACACTGAAGCTTTCTTT | CATSRDGQDTEAFF
TRBD2 | TRBJ2-1 | NA | TRBV29-1 | TGCAGCGTTGAAGGACTAGCGGGAGTCCCCTACAATGAGCAGTTCTTC | CSVEGLAGVPYNEQFF
NA | TRBJ2-3 | NA | TRBV28 | TGTGCCAGCACCGAAGGACAGCCCACAGATACGCAGTATTTT | CASTEGQPTDTQYF
NA | TRBJ1-1 | NA | TRBV7-9 | TGTGCCAGCAGCCCGCACCCCCGACAGGAACATGAAGCTTTCTTT | CASSPHPRQEHEAFF
NA | TRBJ2-7 | NA | TRBV4-2 | TGTGCCAGCAGCAGGGGCCTCTCCTACGAGCAGTACTTC | CASSRGLSYEQYF
NA | TRBJ2-7 | few | TRBV2 | TGTGCCAGCAGTGAAACCCAATACGAGCAGTACTTC | CASSETQYEQYF
TRBD2 | TRBJ2-1 | NA | TRBV2 | TGTGCCAGCAGTGAAGCGTGGGGGGGGGACAATGAGCAGTTCTTC | CASSEAWGGDNEQFF
NA | TRBJ2-3 | once | TRBV7-2 | TGTGCCAGCAGCTTAGGTCTCACAGATACGCAGTATTTT | CASSLGLTDTQYF